Sequencing of this T cell receptor beta chain was carried out in a study of vaccination and CD4 T cells after COVID-19 (dated by TCRdb to the early 2020s). Looking at the study overall: In the convalescent cohort there were six males and four females, among whom were two Hispanic individuals, seven Caucasians, two Asians and one multiracial person. Control cultures used a CEFX viral epitope pool as positive control, an HIV-1 Nef peptide pool as negative control, or no peptide. The time from the second vaccine dose to post-vaccine blood sampling had a median of roughly 70 days and ranged from about 12 to 250 days. Two doses of either the Pfizer-BioNTech BNT162b2 vaccine (n=8) or the Moderna mRNA-1273 vaccine (n=2) were administered to participants. Overlapping spike peptide pools from SARS-CoV-2 and from the common cold coronaviruses HCoV-NL63, HCoV-OC43 and HCoV-229E were used as culture stimuli. An earlier paper using these donors assessed, at the TCR clonotype level, memory CD4+ T cell crossreactivity between SARS-CoV-2 and common cold coronavirus spike proteins. In roughly 11 COVID-19 convalescent patients and a handful of infection-naive healthy vaccine recipients, the spike-specific CD4+ TCR repertoire before mRNA vaccination was compared with the repertoire after mRNA vaccination. Post-COVID blood samples were collected from convalescent patients a median of approximately 100 days after diagnosis, with a range of roughly 30 to 161 days. Points the paper makes about the study in general: Among the post-vaccine SARS-CoV-2-reactive clones in convalescent patients, a median around 85% showed up only after vaccination, which suggests vaccine-specific priming. Nearly all vaccine-specific clones in convalescent patients (304 of 307) were mono-reactive for SARS-CoV-2 spike rather than cross-reactive with common cold coronaviruses. The number of convalescent patients in the study was relatively small, and the study did not examine early timepoints following natural infection. An increase in the median number of SARS-CoV-2-reactive clonotypes from approximately 21 after infection to 38 after vaccination was observed, but the change was not found to be significant.

This clonotype showed up just a few times. Its antigen is currently not known. No base quality values were provided; no much bigger clone lies one nucleotide off. The sample's treatment or condition, from its label and the paper: roughly 11-day PBMC culture with coronavirus spike peptide pools or control peptides (ViraFEST assay). CD4+ T cells from unexposed donors were collected before the COVID-19 pandemic (2011-2018). The ViraFEST assay was used in the study, in which antigen-specific T cells were expanded with peptide pools and expanded clonotypes were subsequently identified by TCR sequencing. Over 1.5 million PBMCs per well were cultured in IMDM with roughly 5.5% human AB serum and 8 to 10 IU/ml IL-2, plus 10 ug/ml peptide pools. Half of the culture medium was replaced with fresh IL-2-containing medium on days 3 and 7. After around 10 days of culture, CD4+ T cells were isolated by negative selection with the EasySep CD4+ T cell isolation kit. Unexposed donor CD4+ T cells were tested for reactivity to SARS-CoV-2 S and N and four common cold coronavirus spike pools, as cell number allowed. PBMCs were separated from whole blood using Ficoll-Paque Plus gradient centrifugation and then either used fresh or cryopreserved at -140C. Triplicate wells were generally used for each culture condition. Leukapheresis product for the unexposed donors was bought commercially.

The receptor library was made with PCR. DNA from cultured CD4+ T cells was subjected to TCR sequencing with the Oncomine TCR Beta short-read assay at the Johns Hopkins FTIC core. The QIAamp micro DNA kit was used to extract genomic DNA from the cultured CD4+ T cells. Oncomine TCR Beta libraries from cultured CD4+ T cells were pooled with unique dual indexes and sequenced on an Illumina iSeq 100. In the original analysis: Non-productive sequences were filtered out, and CDR3s that did not start with C, did not end with F or W, or were shorter than 7 amino acids were discarded. Antigen-specific clonotypes were identified using the MANAFEST web application through comparison of peptide-stimulated wells with reference and other culture wells. An FDR below 0.05, an odds ratio above 5, and a productive frequency above 0.1% in at least two of three replicate wells were required for clones to be considered positive. A clonotype counted as cross-reactive if it showed significant expansion both in the SARS-CoV-2 spike wells and in at least one common cold coronavirus spike condition. Using R version 3.6.1, CDR3 homology was evaluated through Levenshtein distances (stringdist) along with unrooted phylogenetic trees (ape). TCRdb itself trimmed the public reads at Q25 with fastp, ran MiXCR and retained productive beta chains. Every distinct CDR3 protein forms one entry, paired with its most common genes and DNA. The V and J calls follow TCRdb's processing rather than the paper's. The sample table records 9,000 to 13,000 distinct CDR3 sequences; about 30% of these occur just once. The ten largest clones capture about 14% of the sample.

The CDR3 holds 13 amino acids from the cysteine to the phenylalanine. The read is trimmed to its CDR3 DNA, 39 bases read in frame from base 1. V is cut by 1 base and J by 6 bases, and the space between the germline ends is 8 bases. Per the germline V gene, KGHDR is the CDR1 and SFDVKD is the CDR2. Sequenced: CD4+ T cells from blood, cultured in vitro. The receptor's source is a human donor in good health. The rearranged segments are TRBV24-1 and TRBJ1-2; no D segment can be confidently identified. The DNA is TGTGCCACCAGTGATTTCGGTTCTGATGGCTACACCTTC. Translated, it reads CATSDFGSDGYTF.